This T cell receptor (beta chain) was identified during a study of cytomegalovirus exposure and HLA in healthy donors. Overall study results and limits: Several V segments, TRBV6-2 and TRBV6-3 among them, could not be told apart and were dropped. Later work found that TCR association rates differed between HLA loci; DRB1 had the most and HLA-C the fewest. Within the data, a cluster of highly shared sequence variants was likely a sequencing artifact.

The CDR3 spans 14 residues. Germline lookup yields CDR1 LGHNA and CDR2 YSLEER. V was pared by 3 bases and J by 1 base, with 9 bases between. In regard to this clone: Its specificity is unknown.

PCR amplification relied on 60 Vbeta primers (plus 13 Jbeta primers). In the original workflow: It was a later analysis that counted tens of millions of unique TCR beta chains, of which roughly 11 million were shared. The table came from immunoSEQ multiplex PCR; TCRdb's copy has only in-frame clones and leaves some out. V and J calls plus clone size are reproduced from that table; the DNA served to infer D and trimming. The sample lists 60,000 to 95,000 clones; about four fifths were seen once. Sequencing input: PBMCs. This rearrangement joins TRBV4-3 to TRBJ1-1; possibly TRBD1 for D (6 bases). The receptor's source is a woman in her 40s in good health and CMV-seropositive. The CDR3, as DNA: TGCGCCAGCAGCCAGATCAGGGGGAACACTGAAGCTTTCTTT. It is translated as CASSQIRGNTEAFF.